The present T cell receptor (beta chain) was sequenced within a study of blood T cell repertoires in COVID-19. CDR1 is MNHEY and CDR2 is SVGAGI in the germline V gene. This CDR3 has 13 residues. Germline trimming cut 7 bases from V and 5 bases from J; bases unmatched to any gene: 5. This clone was seen more than once but under ten times. Per the original methods: Estimation of nucleated cell counts was performed using reference gene primer amplification. Produced via immunoSEQ multiplex PCR; TCRdb's table is partial and in-frame only. V, J and clone size are taken as reported in that table, and D and trimming were inferred from the DNA itself. The table shows under 50,000 clones, with about 80% occurring only once.

The sample comprised peripheral blood. V gene TRBV6-5 combines with J gene TRBJ2-7; 10 bases align to TRBD2. The receptor's source is a man older than 75 with active or convalescent COVID-19. The CDR3 DNA is TGTGCCAGCACTCTAGCGGGGGCCCACGAGCAGTACTTC. Translating gives CASTLAGAHEQYF.